The rows below give T cell receptor beta chains drawn from one sample of a study of vaccination and CD4 T cells after COVID-19. Their cognate antigens are unknown. Via MiXCR, TCRdb re-called the PCR reads, giving one row per CDR3 protein. The table lists some 21,000 distinct CDR3 sequences, less than 60% of them singletons. Material: CD4+ T cells from blood, cultured in vitro. The receptors were gathered from a human donor who had recovered from COVID-19. Each CDR3 is given with its conserved first and last residue.

v_gene	j_gene	CDR3aa
TRBV20-1	TRBJ1-3	CSAIDGSSGNTIYF
TRBV27	TRBJ2-2	CASSPWDRVGTGELFF
TRBV2	TRBJ1-5	CASSRQGTYSNQPQHF
TRBV20-1	TRBJ2-7	CSPRTGGSYEQYF
TRBV7-3	TRBJ2-1	CASSFQLAGGYNEQFF
TRBV15	TRBJ1-5	CATSRDPENQPQHF
TRBV2	TRBJ1-1	CASSGRQGLQNTEAFF
TRBV9	TRBJ2-2	CASSVLFTGEPFF
TRBV6-1	TRBJ2-3	CASSEARRSWGSTDTQYF
TRBV19	TRBJ1-2	CASSIGTGRGYGYTF
TRBV7-3	TRBJ2-3	CASSSGSRTDTQYF
TRBV20-1	TRBJ2-7	CSAHSGSSSYEQYF
TRBV15	TRBJ2-5	CATSRPGLAPQETQYF
TRBV6-1	TRBJ2-6	CASSTHQMDRALFSGANVLTF
TRBV28	TRBJ2-1	CASSLSPGGRRDQFF
TRBV20-1	TRBJ1-3	CSARDYRIGNTIYF
TRBV27	TRBJ2-5	CASSLREQETQYF
TRBV5-5	TRBJ1-5	CASSLILGVDQPQHF
TRBV4-1	TRBJ2-5	CASSQAEVQETQYF
TRBV24-1	TRBJ2-2	CATQAPPGTGELFF
TRBV10-3	TRBJ2-2	CAITLSGNTGELFF
TRBV7-2	TRBJ1-3	CASSLQYSGTLANTIYF
TRBV7-2	TRBJ1-4	CASSLLPSAAEKLFF
TRBV10-2	TRBJ2-7	CASSEQGSYEQYF
TRBV27	TRBJ2-2	CASSVSGTGELFF
TRBV21-1	TRBJ2-2	CTSSKDDRSPGELFF
TRBV10-3	TRBJ2-5	CAIRFSVQETQYF
TRBV19	TRBJ1-5	CAVRQGGNSNQPQHF
TRBV11-2	TRBJ1-2	CASSLMAGSLDTF
TRBV15	TRBJ2-7	CATSSALGQVSYEQYF
TRBV20-1	TRBJ2-7	CSARDGTSATYEQYF
TRBV6-1	TRBJ2-4	CASSEGQGLKNIQYF
TRBV27	TRBJ2-1	CASTPTGTSGSHEQFF
TRBV7-2	TRBJ2-7	CASSFGTLYEQYF
TRBV7-6	TRBJ1-1	CASSSTGNAEAFF
TRBV7-8	TRBJ2-6	CASRYQRAGANVLTF
TRBV29-1	TRBJ1-1	CSFSYYTEAFF
TRBV20-1	TRBJ1-2	CSARDREDYGYTF
TRBV5-1	TRBJ1-2	CASSFRVNYGYTF
TRBV5-1	TRBJ2-2	CASRQAGSNTGELFF
TRBV20-1	TRBJ1-6	CSARPGQGFWNSPLHF
TRBV27	TRBJ1-1	CASSLSHENTEAFF
TRBV28	TRBJ2-7	CASSLIQRQYF
TRBV5-1	TRBJ1-2	CASSSITGEDGYTF
TRBV20-1	TRBJ2-5	CSARELAGVETQYF
TRBV11-2	TRBJ2-3	CASSPGGTGWRNTDTQYF
TRBV12-2	TRBJ2-2	CASRAGETGELFF
TRBV20-1	TRBJ1-3	CSSRGPTGNTIYF
TRBV5-1	TRBJ1-2	CASSLDRQDYGYTF